This T cell receptor beta chain was documented in a study of CD8 T cells in Susac syndrome. Random hexamers were used to reverse transcribe an amount of about 0.45 to 1 ug RNA. Across 54 Vbeta and 13 Jbeta, immunoSEQ multiplex PCR amplified TCR beta CDR3. TCRdb reprocessed the immunoSEQ multiplex PCR reads with MiXCR, giving one entry per CDR3 protein. The repertoire holds 100,000 to 150,000 distinct CDR3 sequences, with 65% to 90% as singletons. This CDR3 has 16 residues. Trimming took off 0 bases at V and 3 bases at J, with 14 bases between the two ends. Germline-derived CDR1 and CDR2 are LGHDT and YNNKEL (reference sequence). Control patients had untreated stable or active relapsing-remitting multiple sclerosis by revised McDonald criteria.

This sequence originates from a human donor with multiple sclerosis. The V and J genes are TRBV3-1 and TRBJ1-1; the D gene is possibly TRBD1 (5 bases). Input material: CD8+ T cells from PBMCs. CDR3 protein: CASSQDREGRDTEAFF. DNA for the CDR3: TGTGCCAGCAGCCAAGATCGGGAGGGGAGGGACACTGAAGCTTTCTTT.